Following are 2 T cell receptor beta chains from one sample sequenced in a study of T cell responses to AZD1222 COVID-19 vaccine. The method was immunoSEQ multiplex PCR; TCRdb's version includes in-frame clones alone and lacks a portion of them. The sample includes 55,000 to 90,000 clones, 80% to 90% of them seen just once. The sequencing here drew on peripheral blood, taken on day 0 of AZD1222 vaccination. Source of these receptors: an adult in good health.

The CDR3 nucleotides read TGTGCCAGCAGCTCGGGACAACAATCCTACGAGCAGTACTTC. Its translation: CASSSGQQSYEQYF. The gene calls are TRBV7-9 and TRBJ2-7; tentatively, D is TRBD1 (6 bases). Trimming left V 4 bases short and J 1 base short, with 11 bases between. Germline V gene lookup returns CDR1 SEHNR and CDR2 FQNEAQ (reference sequence). CDR3 size: 14 residues.

J is TRBJ2-6 and V is TRBV5-8, with 11 bases lining up with TRBD1. CDR1 and CDR2 (germline): SGHTS, YDEGEE. This CDR3 has 18 amino acids. V shed 4 bases, J shed 2 bases, and the junction held 8 bases outside the gene matches. The CDR3 sequence: CASSHAGQGGAGANVLTF. CDR3 coding DNA: TGTGCCAGCAGCCATGCGGGACAGGGGGGAGCTGGGGCCAACGTCCTGACTTTC.